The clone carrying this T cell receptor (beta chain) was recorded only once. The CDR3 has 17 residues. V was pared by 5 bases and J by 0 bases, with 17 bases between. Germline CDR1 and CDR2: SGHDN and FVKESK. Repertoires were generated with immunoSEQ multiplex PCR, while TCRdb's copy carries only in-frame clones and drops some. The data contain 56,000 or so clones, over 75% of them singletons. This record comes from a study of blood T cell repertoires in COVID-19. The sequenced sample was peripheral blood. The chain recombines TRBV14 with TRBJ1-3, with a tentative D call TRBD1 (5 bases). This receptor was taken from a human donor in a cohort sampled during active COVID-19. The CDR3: CASSTPRTLTSGNTIYF. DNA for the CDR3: TGTGCCAGCAGCACCCCTCGGACACTCACCTCTGGAAACACCATATATTTT. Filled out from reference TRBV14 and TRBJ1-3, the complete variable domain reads EAGVTQFPSHSVIEKGQTVTLRCDPISGHDNLYWYRRVMGKEIKFLLHFVKESKQDESGMPNNRFLAERTGGTYSTLKVQPAELEDSGVYFCASSTPRTLTSGNTIYFGEGSWLTVV.